The 20 T cell receptor beta chains reported below all come from one sample, sequenced in a study of OX40 agonist ivuxolimab in advanced cancers. TCRdb's table, derived via immunoSEQ multiplex PCR, lists solely in-frame clones and lacks some. Among about 66,000 clones listed, 75% to 95% were seen once. The material sequenced was CD4+ or CD8+ T cells sorted from blood, taken in a trial of the OX40 agonist ivuxolimab. The receptors were gathered from an adult with an advanced solid tumor such as melanoma, head and neck, liver or kidney cancer.

The V and J genes are TRBV4-3 and TRBJ1-6; D call uncertain. V lost 0 bases and J lost 9, with 12 bases in between. The CDR3 totals 15 residues. Germline-derived CDR1 and CDR2 are LGHNA and YSLEER. DNA of the CDR3: TGCGCCAGCAGCCAAGATCTGGCGGCCGGTTCACCCCTCCACTTT. Its protein is CASSQDLAAGSPLHF.

The rearrangement links TRBV7-9 to TRBJ2-7; TRBD2 aligns across 12 bases. The CDR3 is made up of 16 amino acids. Unmatched junction bases numbered 5, after V lost 2 bases and J lost 3 bases. Germline CDR1 is SEHNR and CDR2 is FQNEAQ (reference sequence). The CDR3 coding sequence is TGTGCCAGCAGCTTAAAGAGGACTAGCGGGATCTACGAGCAGTACTTC. Its translation: CASSLKRTSGIYEQYF.

The V call is TRBV2, the J call TRBJ1-2; the match to TRBD1 covers 7 bases. CDR3 length equals 13 residues. Unmatched junction bases numbered 5, after V lost 6 bases and J lost 4 bases. The germline gives CDR1 SNHLY, CDR2 FYNNEI. The CDR3 DNA follows: TGTGCCAGCAGCCTGGACAGGATCTATGGCTACACCTTC. Translating it yields CASSLDRIYGYTF.

The genes are TRBV6-5 and TRBJ2-1; maybe TRBD1 (6 bases). Trimming removed 5 bases from V and 4 bases from J, with 15 bases in between. Germline CDR1 is MNHEY and CDR2 is SVGAGI. The CDR3 totals 15 residues. The CDR3: CASSRQVQRYNEQFF. CDR3 nucleotides: TGTGCCAGCAGTCGACAGGTCCAGCGGTACAATGAGCAGTTCTTC.

The genes are TRBV11-2 and TRBJ2-1; 7 bases fit TRBD2. With 8 bases clipped from V and 4 bases from J, the junction kept 8 bases outside the gene matches. The CDR3 has 14 amino acids. CDR1 and CDR2 (germline): SGHAT, FQNNGV. The CDR3 here is CASRPLAQYNEQFF. CDR3 nucleotides: TGTGCCAGCCGCCCACTAGCGCAATACAATGAGCAGTTCTTC.

V usage is TRBV11-3 and J usage is TRBJ1-2, with 10 bases matching TRBD1. The CDR3 runs to 15 residues. J was trimmed by 7 bases and V by 1 base; bases with no gene match: 6. The V gene's germline CDR1 is SGHNT and CDR2 YENEEA. The CDR3 DNA reads as TGTGCCAGCAGCTTAGGACAGGGGGCGCCTCGTGGCTACACCTTC. This translates into CASSLGQGAPRGYTF.

This clone was counted once. V gene TRBV27 combines with J gene TRBJ2-3; a possible D gene is TRBD1 (5 bases). The CDR3 contains 15 residues. V was cut by 3 bases and J by 5 bases, with 15 bases left in between. Germline values: CDR1 MNHEY, CDR2 SMNVEV (reference sequence). CDR3 DNA: TGTGCCAGCAGTTTTGGGGCAGCCGGAAGAGATACGCAGTATTTT. Translation: CASSFGAAGRDTQYF.

V is TRBV7-9 and J is TRBJ2-3; D unclear. Deletions cut 2 bases from V and 6 bases from J, with 9 bases between. The germline gives CDR1 SEHNR, CDR2 FQNEAQ (reference sequence). The CDR3 is 13 residues long. The CDR3 spells CASSLSRADTQYF. In DNA form, the CDR3 reads TGTGCCAGCAGCTTATCTCGAGCTGATACGCAGTATTTT.

The chain uses TRBV6-6 and TRBJ2-3; 13 nucleotides agree with TRBD2. This CDR3 spans 16 amino acids. Germline V gene lookup returns CDR1 MNHNY and CDR2 SVGAGI (reference sequence). The trim removed 2 bases at V and 2 bases at J, leaving 1 base unmatched. The CDR3 DNA sequence: TGTGCCAGCAGTTACACTAGCGGGAGGGCCACAGATACGCAGTATTTT. Its protein product is CASSYTSGRATDTQYF.

This clone came up once. The genes are TRBV4-1 and TRBJ1-1; D not resolved. The CDR3 runs 13 residues. The germline V and J ends were trimmed by 2 bases and 10 bases, with 14 bases remaining between them. Germline assignment: CDR1 MGHRA and CDR2 YSYEKL. Here the CDR3 reads CASSQPHVPRAFF. DNA for the CDR3: TGCGCCAGCAGCCAACCTCATGTACCCCGAGCTTTCTTT.

The chain couples TRBV9 to TRBJ2-2; D is undetermined. Germline-derived CDR1 and CDR2 are SGDLS and YYNGEE. V gave up 0 bases and J gave up 2 bases, with 5 bases separating them. The CDR3 runs 14 residues. In nucleotides, the CDR3 is TGTGCCAGCAGCGTAGCCAGTAACACCGGGGAGCTGTTTTTT. Translated: CASSVASNTGELFF.

The rearrangement joins TRBV28 to TRBJ1-6, with D perhaps matching TRBD1 (5 bases). Germline V lookup: CDR1 MDHEN, CDR2 SYDVKM. Trimming took off 2 bases at V and 2 bases at J, with 7 bases between the two ends. This CDR3 comprises 15 residues. CDR3 coding DNA: TGTGCCAGCAGTTTAAGGGGCGCCTATAATTCACCCCTCCACTTT. Translating gives CASSLRGAYNSPLHF.

The chain couples TRBV9 to TRBJ2-2; a weak D match, TRBD1 (5 bases). The CDR3 has 13 amino acids. Trimming stripped 3 bases from V and 4 bases from J, with 7 bases between. CDR1 SGDLS and CDR2 YYNGEE come from the germline V gene. CDR3 bases: TGTGCCAGCAGCGACAGGAGCACCGGGGAGCTGTTTTTT. Translation: CASSDRSTGELFF.

The chain is built from TRBV9 and TRBJ2-7; a weak D match, TRBD1 (5 bases). V was shortened by 0 bases and J by 4 bases, with 14 bases between the two germline ends. The CDR3 spans 15 residues. Germline V gives CDR1 SGDLS, CDR2 YYNGEE. The CDR3 protein is CASSVAPGRAYEQYF. The DNA for the CDR3 is TGTGCCAGCAGCGTAGCGCCAGGGCGAGCGTACGAGCAGTACTTC.

The chain combines TRBV11-3 with TRBJ2-7, with a weak D call TRBD2 (7 bases). The CDR3 length is 14 residues. CDR1 and CDR2 (germline): SGHNT, YENEEA. The germline V and J ends were trimmed by 4 bases and 7 bases, with 17 bases remaining between them. CDR3 bases: TGTGCCAGCAGCTGGGGGGGCCAGCTCGGTGAGCAGTACTTC. Protein product: CASSWGGQLGEQYF.

The chain combines TRBV28 with TRBJ2-5, with unresolved D. Trimming cost V 7 bases and J 0 bases, with 12 bases left between them. The CDR3 consists of 14 residues. Germline V gene data show CDR1 as MDHEN and CDR2 as SYDVKM. CDR3 bases: TGTGCCAGCAAGGAATCTTTTTACCAAGAGACCCAGTACTTC. It encodes CASKESFYQETQYF.

V is TRBV7-2 and J is TRBJ2-5; 10 positions agree with TRBD2. The CDR3 extends over 16 amino acids. Germline V gives CDR1 SGHTA, CDR2 FQGNSA. V gave up 1 base and J gave up 5 bases; unmatched junction bases: 7. CDR3 region: CASSLVRASGSETQYF. The CDR3 bases are TGTGCCAGCAGCTTAGTTCGGGCTAGCGGGAGTGAGACCCAGTACTTC.

The chain recombines TRBV5-1 with TRBJ1-3, with TRBD1 matching over 12 bases. J was trimmed by 3 bases and V by 3 bases; bases with no gene match: 7. The CDR3 is 17 amino acids. Germline CDR1 and CDR2: SGHRS and YFSETQ. The chain's CDR3 is CASSSRDRGRIGNTIYF. The CDR3 DNA follows: TGCGCCAGCAGCTCCCGGGACAGGGGGCGAATTGGAAACACCATATATTTT.

This clone was observed a few times. The V gene is TRBV4-2, the J gene TRBJ2-3; D not resolved. This CDR3 comprises 12 residues. With 5 bases removed from V and 4 bases from J, the gap between germline ends came to 7 bases. Per germline, CDR1 LGHNA and CDR2 YNFKEQ. CDR3 amino acids: CASSDQADTQYF. The CDR3 bases are TGTGCCAGCAGCGACCAGGCAGATACGCAGTATTTT.

The rearrangement uses TRBV11-3 and TRBJ2-7; D gene uncertain. Per the germline V gene, CDR1 is SGHNT and CDR2 is YENEEA. This CDR3 is 11 amino acids long. Trimming removed 3 bases at V and 7 bases at J, with 7 bases between. This CDR3 is CASSLTGEQYF. In DNA, the CDR3 is TGTGCCAGCAGCTTGACTGGGGAGCAGTACTTC.